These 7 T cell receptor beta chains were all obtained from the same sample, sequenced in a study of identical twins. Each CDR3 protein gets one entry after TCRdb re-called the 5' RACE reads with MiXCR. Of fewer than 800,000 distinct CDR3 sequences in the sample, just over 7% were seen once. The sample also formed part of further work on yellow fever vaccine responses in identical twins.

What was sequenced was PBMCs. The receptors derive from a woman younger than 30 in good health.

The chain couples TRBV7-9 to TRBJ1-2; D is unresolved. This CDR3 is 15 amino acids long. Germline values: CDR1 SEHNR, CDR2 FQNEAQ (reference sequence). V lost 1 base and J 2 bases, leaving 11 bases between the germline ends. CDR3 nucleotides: TGTGCCAGCAGCTTAGGAGGTCTCGGCAACTATGGCTACACCTTC. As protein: CASSLGGLGNYGYTF.

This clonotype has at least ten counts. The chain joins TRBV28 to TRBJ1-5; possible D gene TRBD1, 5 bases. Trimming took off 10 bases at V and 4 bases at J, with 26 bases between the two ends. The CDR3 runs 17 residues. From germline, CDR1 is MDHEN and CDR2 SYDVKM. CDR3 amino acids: CATGRVLRAGLNQPQHF. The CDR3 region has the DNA TGTGCCACCGGGCGGGTTTTAAGAGCAGGGTTAAATCAGCCCCAGCATTTT.

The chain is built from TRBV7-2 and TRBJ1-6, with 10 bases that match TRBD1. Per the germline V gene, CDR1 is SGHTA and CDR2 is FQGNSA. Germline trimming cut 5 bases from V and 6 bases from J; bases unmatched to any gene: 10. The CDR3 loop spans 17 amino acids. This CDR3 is CASSVGDRGAFNSPLHF. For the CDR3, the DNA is TGTGCCAGCAGCGTAGGGGACAGGGGCGCCTTTAATTCACCCCTCCACTTT.

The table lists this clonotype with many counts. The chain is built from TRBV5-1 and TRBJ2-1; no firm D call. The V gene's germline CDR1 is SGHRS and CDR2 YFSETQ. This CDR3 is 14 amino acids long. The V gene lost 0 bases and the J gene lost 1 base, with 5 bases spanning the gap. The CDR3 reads CASSLGVSYNEQFF. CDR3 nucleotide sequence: TGCGCCAGCAGCTTGGGGGTTTCCTACAATGAGCAGTTCTTC.

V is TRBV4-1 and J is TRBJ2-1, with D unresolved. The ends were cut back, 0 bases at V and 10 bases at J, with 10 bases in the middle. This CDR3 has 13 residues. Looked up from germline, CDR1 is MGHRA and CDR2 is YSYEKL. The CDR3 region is CASSQDLLPEQFF. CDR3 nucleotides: TGCGCCAGCAGCCAAGATTTACTACCCGAGCAGTTCTTC.

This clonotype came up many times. The CDR3 here is CASSLMGAFENTEAFF. The CDR3 DNA reads TGCGCCAGCAGCTTAATGGGGGCGTTTGAGAACACTGAAGCTTTCTTT. The chain couples TRBV5-1 to TRBJ1-1, with a possible D match to TRBD1 (6 bases). This CDR3 spans 16 amino acids. V shed 2 bases and J shed 1 base, with 15 bases lying between them. CDR1 SGHRS and CDR2 YFSETQ come from the germline V gene.

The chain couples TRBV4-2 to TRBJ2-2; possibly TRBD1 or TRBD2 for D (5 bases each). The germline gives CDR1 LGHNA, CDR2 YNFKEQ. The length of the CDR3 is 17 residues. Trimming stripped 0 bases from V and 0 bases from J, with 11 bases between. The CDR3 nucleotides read TGTGCCAGCAGCCAAGATTGGGGGAGCACGAACACCGGGGAGCTGTTTTTT. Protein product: CASSQDWGSTNTGELFF.